One T cell receptor (beta chain) is described in this entry. It may be a read error: a sequence one base away is much more abundant. This entry comes from a study of tumor and adjacent non-tumor tissue in lung cancer. The CDR3 is 14 amino acids. Per germline, CDR1 DFQATT and CDR2 SNEGSKA (reference sequence). TCRbeta libraries were built with three rounds of nested PCR, modified from ARM-PCR. TCRdb re-called the multiplex PCR reads with MiXCR, one entry per CDR3 protein. The data contain 60,000 to 100,000 distinct CDR3 sequences, about 80% of them singletons. RNA was extracted from bulk tissue without any cell sorting. The normal lung tissue was taken more than 3 cm from the tumor edge.

The sample consisted of distant non-tumor lung tissue. The J gene is TRBJ2-2, the V gene TRBV20-1; D tentatively fits TRBD1 or TRBD2 (6 bases each). The TCR comes from a man in his 70s with non-small cell lung cancer. Here the CDR3 reads CSARRGWGTGEMFF. CDR3 DNA sequence: TGCAGTGCTCGGAGGGGGTGGGGAACCGGGGAGATGTTTTTT.